Presented here are 5 T cell receptor beta chains from one specimen sequenced in a study of blood T cell repertoires in COVID-19. Generated by immunoSEQ multiplex PCR, the TCRdb table keeps only in-frame clones and is missing some. The profile shows tens of thousands of clones, under 90% of them singletons. Sequenced material: peripheral blood. Receptors were obtained from a woman older than 75 with acute or convalescent COVID-19.

The chain has TRBV7-8 and TRBJ1-1; tentative D call: TRBD1 (6 bases). Germline lookup yields CDR1 SGHVS and CDR2 FQNEAQ. This CDR3 has 13 amino acids. With 5 bases removed from V and 1 base from J, the gap between germline ends came to 8 bases. The CDR3 spells CASSPGQNTEAFF. The CDR3 DNA follows: TGTGCCAGCAGCCCGGGACAGAACACTGAAGCTTTCTTT.

This clone was detected only a few times. V and J are TRBV30 and TRBJ1-2, with 7 bases matching TRBD1. The CDR3 is 16 residues long. V dropped 0 bases and J dropped 2; count of bases not matched to a gene: 9. The V gene's germline CDR1 is GTSNPN and CDR2 SVGIG (reference sequence). The CDR3 nucleotides are TGTGCCTGGAGTGTAGAACCGGGACAGAGGAACTATGGCTACACCTTC. Translated: CAWSVEPGQRNYGYTF.

The chain carries TRBV19 and TRBJ1-4, with D perhaps TRBD1 (5 bases). The CDR3 consists of 15 residues. Germline V gene sequence: CDR1 LNHDA, CDR2 SQIVND (reference sequence). With 3 bases removed from V and 3 bases from J, the gap between germline ends came to 11 bases. The CDR3 DNA reads as TGTGCCAGTAGTATGTCAGTAGGGGCTAATGAAAAACTGTTTTTT. Translating it yields CASSMSVGANEKLFF.

This clone showed up just a few times. The chain's CDR3 is CASSLWGNANTGELFF. The CDR3 DNA reads as TGCGCCAGCAGCTTGTGGGGCAATGCGAACACCGGGGAGCTGTTTTTT. The gene calls are TRBV5-1 and TRBJ2-2; TRBD1 is a possible D gene (5 bases). V dropped 1 base and J dropped 0 bases, with 10 bases sitting between them. The CDR3 sequence is 16 residues long. Germline CDR1 reads SGHRS; CDR2 reads YFSETQ.

This clone was counted only a few times. The V and J genes are TRBV5-5 and TRBJ2-2, with D possibly being TRBD2 (6 bases). CDR1 and CDR2 (germline): SGHKS, YYEKEE (reference sequence). The CDR3 consists of 14 residues. Trimming stripped 0 bases from V and 7 bases from J, with 10 bases between. The DNA for the CDR3 is TGTGCCAGCAGCTTGGAAGGGACTGACGGGGAGCTGTTTTTT. Translating it yields CASSLEGTDGELFF.